The 18 T cell receptor beta chains presented below share a single source sample, sequenced in a study of cytomegalovirus exposure and HLA in healthy donors. TCRdb's copy holds only in-frame clones and misses some; the assay was immunoSEQ multiplex PCR. The repertoire has around 150,000 clones, around 88% of them found once; the top ten carry 6.5% to 8.5%. Sample: PBMCs. These receptors originate from a woman aged 18-30 years in good health and CMV-seropositive.

The rearrangement uses TRBV6-1 and TRBJ2-2, with a possible D match to TRBD2 (5 bases). Trimming stripped 1 base from V and 6 bases from J, with 18 bases between. The CDR3 consists of 17 residues. The germline CDR1 and CDR2 sequences are MNHNS and SASEGT. The CDR3 nucleotides read TGTGCCAGCAGTGAAGTTCCTGTAACGGGGTGGCCCGGGGAGCTGTTTTTT. Translation: CASSEVPVTGWPGELFF.

The gene calls are TRBV28 and TRBJ1-6; unclear D gene. The CDR3 runs to 13 residues. Germline V gene data show CDR1 as MDHEN and CDR2 as SYDVKM. V was pared by 2 bases and J by 7 bases, with 6 bases between. In DNA form, the CDR3 reads TGTGCCAGCAGTTTACTCGGGAATTCACCCCTCCACTTT. Amino acids: CASSLLGNSPLHF. The entire variable domain, with the rest obtained from reference TRBV28 and TRBJ1-6, is as follows: DVKVTQSSRYLVKRTGEKVFLECVQDMDHENMFWYRQDPGLGLRLIYFSYDVKMKEKGDIPEGYSVSREKKERFSLILESASTNQTSMYLCASSLLGNSPLHFGNGTRLTVT.

This clone was detected only once. V gene TRBV28 combines with J gene TRBJ2-5, with 14 bases that match TRBD2. Looked up from germline, CDR1 is MDHEN and CDR2 is SYDVKM. The CDR3 contains 15 residues. Trimming cost V 5 bases and J 6 bases; bases outside gene matches: 5. The CDR3 is CASSGGTSGSQTQYF. The CDR3, as DNA: TGTGCCAGCAGTGGCGGGACTAGCGGGAGCCAGACCCAGTACTTC.

This clone was observed a handful of times. The CDR3 reads CASSRTGGASPLHF. CDR3 bases: TGTGCCAGCAGTCGGACAGGGGGAGCGTCACCCCTCCACTTT. V and J are TRBV6-1 and TRBJ1-6; 10 nucleotides line up with TRBD1. With 5 bases clipped from V and 10 bases from J, the junction kept 5 bases outside the gene matches. This CDR3 is built from 14 residues. CDR1 and CDR2 (germline): MNHNS, SASEGT.

V and J are TRBV6-1 and TRBJ1-1; D is perhaps TRBD1 (6 bases). The germline V gene encodes CDR1 MNHNS and CDR2 SASEGT. V shed 5 bases and J shed 4 bases, with 11 bases lying between them. The CDR3 consists of 13 residues. The CDR3 DNA reads TGTGCCAGCAGTACAGGGAGGGGCACTGAAGCTTTCTTT. Residues: CASSTGRGTEAFF.

The gene calls are TRBV28 and TRBJ2-2, with a possible D match to TRBD1 (6 bases). Germline V gene data show CDR1 as MDHEN and CDR2 as SYDVKM. V was cut by 1 base and J by 2 bases, with 8 bases left in between. The CDR3 is made up of 15 amino acids. The DNA of the CDR3 is TGTGCCAGCAGTTTATTGGGGGCTAACACCGGGGAGCTGTTTTTT. Translation: CASSLLGANTGELFF.

J is TRBJ2-1 and V is TRBV27; 8 positions agree with TRBD2. Germline V gene lookup returns CDR1 MNHEY and CDR2 SMNVEV (reference sequence). The V gene end was trimmed by 11 bases and the J gene end by 5 bases; junction bases not matched to a gene: 14. The CDR3 contains 15 residues. As DNA, the CDR3 is TGTGCCGTCACCCGGGGGCTAGCGGGCCACAATGAGCAGTTCTTC. This gives the protein CAVTRGLAGHNEQFF.

V is TRBV13 and J is TRBJ2-2; 11 nucleotides match TRBD2. The CDR3 runs to 16 residues. The germline CDR1 and CDR2 sequences are PRHDT and FYEKMQ (reference sequence). Trimming cost V 5 bases and J 6 bases; bases outside gene matches: 8. This chain's CDR3 is CASSPRLAGFPGELFF. CDR3 DNA: TGTGCCAGCAGCCCTAGACTAGCGGGATTTCCCGGGGAGCTGTTTTTT.

This chain uses TRBV19 with TRBJ1-4, with D possibly matching TRBD1 (5 bases). CDR3 length: 14 amino acids. Between the trimmed V and J ends, which lost 6 bases and 5 bases, there was a span of 13 bases. Germline loops: CDR1 LNHDA, CDR2 SQIVND (reference sequence). The CDR3 DNA sequence: TGTGCCAGTAGACCGACAGCCCGCAATGAAAAACTGTTTTTT. Encoded protein: CASRPTARNEKLFF.

The chain has TRBV7-3 and TRBJ2-3, with 8 positions matching TRBD2. The CDR3 is 15 residues long. Germline CDR1 SGHTA, CDR2 FQGTGA. V was pared by 5 bases and J by 1 base, with 5 bases of the junction left unmatched. The CDR3 loop reads CASSLKAGGTDTQYF. CDR3 coding DNA: TGTGCCAGCAGCCTAAAAGCGGGGGGCACAGATACGCAGTATTTT.

The chain couples TRBV5-5 to TRBJ2-4; no clear D. V was clipped by 3 bases and J by 0 bases, with 10 bases between them. The germline V gene encodes CDR1 SGHKS and CDR2 YYEKEE (reference sequence). The CDR3 sequence is 15 residues long. The CDR3 reads CASSSPHLAKNIQYF. In nucleotides, the CDR3 is TGTGCCAGCAGCTCCCCTCACTTAGCCAAAAACATTCAGTACTTC.

J is TRBJ1-5 and V is TRBV4-1; TRBD1 matches 7 bases. CDR1 is MGHRA, CDR2 YSYEKL, per germline. The CDR3 covers 15 residues. V lost 3 bases, J lost 4 bases, and 6 bases stayed unmatched. CDR3 coding DNA: TGCGCCAGCAGCCAGGGTGGACAGGCAAATCAGCCCCAGCATTTT. This translates into CASSQGGQANQPQHF.

V gene TRBV29-1 combines with J gene TRBJ1-1; tentatively, D is TRBD1 (6 bases). The CDR3 contains 13 residues. Germline loops: CDR1 SQVTM, CDR2 ANQGSEA. V lost 6 bases to trimming and J lost 1 base, with 12 bases between them. The CDR3 coding sequence is TGCAGCGTCGCGCGGACAGCGAACACTGAAGCTTTCTTT. Translation: CSVARTANTEAFF.

The V and J genes are TRBV11-3 and TRBJ1-2; possible D gene TRBD1, 5 bases. The CDR3 is 17 amino acids. Germline assignment: CDR1 SGHNT and CDR2 YENEEA. V lost 1 base and J 9 bases, leaving 24 bases between the germline ends. CDR3 region: CASSLVPGTPRTWRYTF. CDR3 nucleotides: TGTGCCAGCAGCTTAGTACCTGGGACTCCCCGGACGTGGCGCTACACCTTC. Full variable domain (missing parts from reference TRBV11-3 and TRBJ1-2): EAGVVQSPRYKIIEKKQPVAFWCNPISGHNTLYWYLQNLGQGPELLIRYENEEAVDDSQLPKDRFSAERLKGVDSTLKIQPAELGDSAVYLCASSLVPGTPRTWRYTFGSGTRLTVV.

The rearrangement links TRBV7-2 to TRBJ1-5, with D possibly TRBD1 on 5 matching bases. This CDR3 is 13 amino acids long. Trimming removed 3 bases from V and 5 bases from J, with 8 bases in between. Looked up from germline, CDR1 is SGHTA and CDR2 is FQGNSA. The CDR3 nucleotides read TGTGCCAGCAGCTTTTCCAGGGATCAGCCCCAGCATTTT. Amino acid sequence: CASSFSRDQPQHF.

This chain connects TRBV5-1 to TRBJ1-1; D perhaps matches TRBD1 (6 bases). With 0 bases removed from V and 0 bases from J, the gap between germline ends came to 12 bases. Looked up from germline, CDR1 is SGHRS and CDR2 is YFSETQ. CDR3 length: 16 residues. This chain's CDR3 is CASSLGAGALNTEAFF. The CDR3 nucleotides are TGCGCCAGCAGCTTGGGGGCAGGGGCTCTGAACACTGAAGCTTTCTTT. The variable domain in full, completed from reference TRBV5-1 and TRBJ1-1, reads KAGVTQTPRYLIKTRGQQVTLSCSPISGHRSVSWYQQTPGQGLQFLFEYFSETQRNKGNFPGRFSGRQFSNSRSEMNVSTLELGDSALYLCASSLGAGALNTEAFFGQGTRLTVV.

The rearrangement links TRBV15 to TRBJ2-7, with TRBD1 matching 7 bases. Per the germline V gene, CDR1 is LNHNV and CDR2 is YYDKDF (reference sequence). The length of the CDR3 is 14 residues. With V trimmed by 5 bases and J by 6 bases, 10 bases remained unmatched. The CDR3: CATSGRQGDREQYF. CDR3 DNA: TGTGCCACCAGCGGACGACAGGGTGATCGCGAGCAGTACTTC.

This rearrangement joins TRBV11-3 to TRBJ2-1, with a weak D call TRBD1 (6 bases). This CDR3 contains 15 residues. The V gene's germline CDR1 is SGHNT and CDR2 YENEEA. Trimming took 3 bases from V and 0 from J, leaving 9 bases between them. CDR3 residues: CASSLDSSSYNEQFF. CDR3 bases: TGTGCCAGCAGCTTGGACAGCAGCTCCTACAATGAGCAGTTCTTC. The entire variable domain, with the rest obtained from reference TRBV11-3 and TRBJ2-1, is as follows: EAGVVQSPRYKIIEKKQPVAFWCNPISGHNTLYWYLQNLGQGPELLIRYENEEAVDDSQLPKDRFSAERLKGVDSTLKIQPAELGDSAVYLCASSLDSSSYNEQFFGPGTRLTVL.